This TCR beta chain was identified in a study of shared clonotypes between healthy human individuals. Study-wide context: The cohort had a couple of women and three men, ages 18 to 49.

Profiled with immunoSEQ multiplex PCR; TCRdb holds only in-frame clones, not every one. The repertoire holds fewer than 2.5 million clones, with approximately 93% as singletons. About this clone: What it binds is not known.

The study enrolled healthy HIV-negative adults without recent acute infections or vaccinations as donors. All donors were Caucasian adults living in Nashville, Tennessee. Study observations and caveats: About 5% of naive CD4 clonotypes were shared across a handful of donors.

V shed 5 bases and J 0 bases; nucleotides not matched to a gene: 9. The germline V gene encodes CDR1 SGHAT and CDR2 FQNNGV. The CDR3 is 18 residues long. The clonotype comes from a man younger than 35 in good health. Some clones in this sample may be carry-over from other donors' samples. Sequenced input: naive CD4+ T cells from PBMCs. Stated subset: CD45RA+ positively selected. The gene calls are TRBV11-2 and TRBJ2-2; 10 nucleotides line up with TRBD1. CDR3 nucleotide sequence: TGTGCCAGCAGCCGCACCGGGACAGGGGTGACGAACACCGGGGAGCTGTTTTTT. It yields the protein CASSRTGTGVTNTGELFF.